This passage covers 8 T cell receptor beta chains from one sample sequenced in a study of blood T cell repertoires in COVID-19. The assay was immunoSEQ multiplex PCR, and TCRdb's table has in-frame clones only and misses some. The data show roughly 440,000 clones, more than 70% seen once. The source material was peripheral blood. These receptors were obtained from a woman between 45 and 60 years old with COVID-19, enrolled during active disease.

This chain uses TRBV6-6 with TRBJ1-1, with TRBD1 identical over 7 bases. V was pared by 10 bases and J by 4 bases, with 12 bases of the junction left unmatched. CDR1 is MNHNY, CDR2 SVGAGI, per germline (reference sequence). The CDR3 totals 14 residues. The DNA for the CDR3 is TGTGCCACCCAAAGACAGGGTACCGGCACTGAAGCTTTCTTT. Amino acid sequence: CATQRQGTGTEAFF.

V and J are TRBV7-9 and TRBJ2-7; unclear D gene. Trimming left V 1 base short and J 11 bases short, with 9 bases between. Germline V gene data show CDR1 as SEHNR and CDR2 as FQNEAQ (reference sequence). This CDR3 spans 11 amino acids. In DNA, the CDR3 is TGTGCCAGCAGCTTAGAAGGAGTTAAGTACTTC. Residues: CASSLEGVKYF.

This sequence joins TRBV2 and TRBJ1-2; 10 positions agree with TRBD1. The CDR3 length is 15 residues. Per germline, CDR1 SNHLY and CDR2 FYNNEI. J gave up 8 bases and V 6 bases, and 12 bases lay outside the gene matches. CDR3 nucleotides: TGTGCCAGCAGCGCCGACAGGGGGCGGGGGTACGGCTACACCTTC. This sequence encodes CASSADRGRGYGYTF.

The CDR3 bases are TGCGCCAGCAGCCCTGCGGGGGCCTCCTACAATGAGCAGTTCTTC. Translated: CASSPAGASYNEQFF. The chain joins TRBV5-1 to TRBJ2-1; D might be TRBD2 (7 bases). CDR3 length equals 15 residues. CDR1 is SGHRS, CDR2 YFSETQ, per germline. Trimming shortened V by 4 bases and J by 0 bases, and 11 bases separated the two germline ends.

The J gene is TRBJ1-1, the V gene TRBV7-9; a weak D match, TRBD1 (5 bases). The CDR3 spans 13 residues. From germline, CDR1 is SEHNR and CDR2 FQNEAQ (reference sequence). V was shortened by 3 bases and J by 3 bases, with 8 bases between the two germline ends. Here the CDR3 DNA reads TGTGCCAGCAGCTTCGGGGGGTACACTGAAGCTTTCTTT. This sequence encodes CASSFGGYTEAFF.

The chain carries TRBV5-1 and TRBJ1-2; TRBD1 agrees at 8 bases. Germline V gene lookup returns CDR1 SGHRS and CDR2 YFSETQ. J lost 7 bases, V lost 2 bases, and 7 bases had no gene match. CDR3 length: 14 amino acids. CDR3 in amino acids: CASSFGDRGGGYTF. The DNA of the CDR3 is TGCGCCAGCAGCTTTGGCGACAGGGGAGGTGGCTACACCTTC. Supplemented by reference TRBV5-1 and TRBJ1-2, the full variable domain reads KAGVTQTPRYLIKTRGQQVTLSCSPISGHRSVSWYQQTPGQGLQFLFEYFSETQRNKGNFPGRFSGRQFSNSRSEMNVSTLELGDSALYLCASSFGDRGGGYTFGSGTRLTVV.

The chain joins TRBV5-1 to TRBJ2-2; 9 bases are a match to TRBD1. The germline V gene encodes CDR1 SGHRS and CDR2 YFSETQ. V lost 6 bases and J lost 13; bases outside the gene matches: 22. This CDR3 is built from 17 residues. The CDR3 spells CASNPGGQGTPPIGLFF. In nucleotides, the CDR3 is TGCGCCAGCAACCCTGGCGGACAGGGGACCCCACCTATAGGGCTGTTTTTT.

The chain links TRBV29-1 to TRBJ2-7, with D possibly being TRBD2 (6 bases). V lost 5 bases, J lost 1 base, and 12 bases lay in between. CDR1 is SQVTM, CDR2 ANQGSEA, per germline. The CDR3 covers 13 residues. CDR3 sequence reads: CSVTAGGSYEQYF. In DNA, the CDR3 is TGCAGCGTTACGGCTGGGGGGTCCTACGAGCAGTACTTC.